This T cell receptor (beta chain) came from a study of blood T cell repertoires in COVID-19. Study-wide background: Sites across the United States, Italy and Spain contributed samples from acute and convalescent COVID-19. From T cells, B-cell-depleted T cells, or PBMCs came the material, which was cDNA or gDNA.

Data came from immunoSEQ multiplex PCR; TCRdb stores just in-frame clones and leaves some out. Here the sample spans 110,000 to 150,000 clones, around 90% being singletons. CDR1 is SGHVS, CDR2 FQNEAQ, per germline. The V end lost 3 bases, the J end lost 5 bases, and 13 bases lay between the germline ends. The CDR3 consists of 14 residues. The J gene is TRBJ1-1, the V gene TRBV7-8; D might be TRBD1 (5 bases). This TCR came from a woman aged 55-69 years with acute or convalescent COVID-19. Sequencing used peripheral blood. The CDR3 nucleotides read TGTGCCAGCAGCTTTCACGGGGGAGAAACTGAAGCTTTCTTT. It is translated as CASSFHGGETEAFF.